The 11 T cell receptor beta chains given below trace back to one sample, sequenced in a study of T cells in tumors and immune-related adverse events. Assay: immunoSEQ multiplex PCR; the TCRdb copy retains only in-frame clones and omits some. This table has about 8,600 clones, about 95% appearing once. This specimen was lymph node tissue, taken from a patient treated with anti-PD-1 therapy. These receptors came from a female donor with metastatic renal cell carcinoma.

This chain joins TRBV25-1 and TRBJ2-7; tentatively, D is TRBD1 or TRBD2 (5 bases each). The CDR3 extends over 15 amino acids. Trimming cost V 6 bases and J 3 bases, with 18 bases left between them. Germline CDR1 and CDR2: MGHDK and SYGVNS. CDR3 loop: CASSSDRDRDYEQYF. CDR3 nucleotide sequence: TGTGCCAGCAGCAGCGACCGGGACCGGGACTACGAGCAGTACTTC.

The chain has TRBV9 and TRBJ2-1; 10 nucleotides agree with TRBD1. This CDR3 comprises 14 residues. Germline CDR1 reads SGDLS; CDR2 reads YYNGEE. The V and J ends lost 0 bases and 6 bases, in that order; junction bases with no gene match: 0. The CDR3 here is CASSVGTGGNEQFF. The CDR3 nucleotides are TGTGCCAGCAGCGTAGGGACAGGGGGCAATGAGCAGTTCTTC. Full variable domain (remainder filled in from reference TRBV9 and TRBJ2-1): DSGVTQTPKHLITATGQRVTLRCSPRSGDLSVYWYQQSLDQGLQFLIQYYNGEERAKGNILERFSAQQFPDLHSELNLSSLELGDSALYFCASSVGTGGNEQFFGPGTRLTVL.

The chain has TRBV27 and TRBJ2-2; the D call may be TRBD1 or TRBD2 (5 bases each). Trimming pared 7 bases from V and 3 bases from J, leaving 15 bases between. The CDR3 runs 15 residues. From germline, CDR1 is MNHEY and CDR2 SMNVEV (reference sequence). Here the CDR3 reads CASTLGEGDTGELFF. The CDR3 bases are TGTGCCAGCACCTTGGGGGAAGGCGACACCGGGGAGCTGTTTTTT.

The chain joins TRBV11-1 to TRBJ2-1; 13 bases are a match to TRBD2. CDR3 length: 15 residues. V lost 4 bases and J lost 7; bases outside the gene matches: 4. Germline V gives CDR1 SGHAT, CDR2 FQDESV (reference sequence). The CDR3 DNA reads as TGTGCCAGCAGCTCAACTAGCGGGGGGGCAAATGAGCAGTTCTTC. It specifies CASSSTSGGANEQFF.

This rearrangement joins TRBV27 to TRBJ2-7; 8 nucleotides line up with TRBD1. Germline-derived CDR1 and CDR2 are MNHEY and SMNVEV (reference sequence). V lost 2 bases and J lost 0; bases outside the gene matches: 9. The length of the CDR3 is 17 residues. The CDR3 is CASSLAPTGGGSYEQYF. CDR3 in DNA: TGTGCCAGCAGTTTAGCCCCAACAGGGGGAGGCTCCTACGAGCAGTACTTC.

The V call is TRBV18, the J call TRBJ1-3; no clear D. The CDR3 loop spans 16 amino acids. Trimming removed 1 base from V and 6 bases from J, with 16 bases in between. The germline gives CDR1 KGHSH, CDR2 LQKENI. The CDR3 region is CASSPRSQQLTNTIYF. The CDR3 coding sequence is TGTGCCAGCTCACCACGATCCCAGCAATTAACAAACACCATATATTTT.

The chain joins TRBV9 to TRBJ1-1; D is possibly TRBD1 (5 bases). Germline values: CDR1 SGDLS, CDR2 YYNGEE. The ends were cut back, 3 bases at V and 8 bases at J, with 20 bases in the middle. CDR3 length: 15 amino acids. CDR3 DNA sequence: TGTGCCAGCAGCGCGAATGCGGAGGGGTATGGAGAAGCTTTCTTT. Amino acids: CASSANAEGYGEAFF.

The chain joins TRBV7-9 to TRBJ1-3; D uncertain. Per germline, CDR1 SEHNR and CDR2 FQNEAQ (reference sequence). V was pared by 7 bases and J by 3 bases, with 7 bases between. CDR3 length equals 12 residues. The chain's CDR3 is CASTWVGNTIYF. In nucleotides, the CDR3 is TGTGCCAGCACCTGGGTTGGAAACACCATATATTTT.

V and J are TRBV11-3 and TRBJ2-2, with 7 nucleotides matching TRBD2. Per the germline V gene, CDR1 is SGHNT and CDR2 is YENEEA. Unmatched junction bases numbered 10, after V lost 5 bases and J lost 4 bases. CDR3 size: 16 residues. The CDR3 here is CASSPGGIRGTGELFF. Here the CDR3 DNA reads TGTGCCAGCAGCCCCGGGGGGATCCGGGGCACCGGGGAGCTGTTTTTT.

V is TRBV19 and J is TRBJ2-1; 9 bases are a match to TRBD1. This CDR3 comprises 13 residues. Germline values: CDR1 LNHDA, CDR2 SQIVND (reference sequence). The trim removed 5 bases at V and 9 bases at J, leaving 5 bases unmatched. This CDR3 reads CASSFHRGREQFF. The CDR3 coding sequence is TGTGCCAGTAGTTTCCACAGGGGGCGTGAGCAGTTCTTC.

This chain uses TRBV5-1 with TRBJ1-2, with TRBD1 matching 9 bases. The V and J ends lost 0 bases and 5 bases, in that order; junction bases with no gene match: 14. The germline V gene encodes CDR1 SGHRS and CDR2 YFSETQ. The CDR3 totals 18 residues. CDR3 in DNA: TGCGCCAGCAGCTTGGCCACAGGGGGCTTTTCCGGGAGATATGGCTACACCTTC. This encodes CASSLATGGFSGRYGYTF.